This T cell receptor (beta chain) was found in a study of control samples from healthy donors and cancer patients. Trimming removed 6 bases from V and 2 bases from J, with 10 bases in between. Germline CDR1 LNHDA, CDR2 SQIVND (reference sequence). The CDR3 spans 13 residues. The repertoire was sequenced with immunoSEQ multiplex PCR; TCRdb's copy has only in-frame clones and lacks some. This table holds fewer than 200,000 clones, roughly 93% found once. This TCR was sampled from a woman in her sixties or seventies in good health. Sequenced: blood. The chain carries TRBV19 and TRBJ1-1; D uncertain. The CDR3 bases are TGTGCCAGTAGCCTTTACGGCAACACTGAAGCTTTCTTT. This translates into CASSLYGNTEAFF.